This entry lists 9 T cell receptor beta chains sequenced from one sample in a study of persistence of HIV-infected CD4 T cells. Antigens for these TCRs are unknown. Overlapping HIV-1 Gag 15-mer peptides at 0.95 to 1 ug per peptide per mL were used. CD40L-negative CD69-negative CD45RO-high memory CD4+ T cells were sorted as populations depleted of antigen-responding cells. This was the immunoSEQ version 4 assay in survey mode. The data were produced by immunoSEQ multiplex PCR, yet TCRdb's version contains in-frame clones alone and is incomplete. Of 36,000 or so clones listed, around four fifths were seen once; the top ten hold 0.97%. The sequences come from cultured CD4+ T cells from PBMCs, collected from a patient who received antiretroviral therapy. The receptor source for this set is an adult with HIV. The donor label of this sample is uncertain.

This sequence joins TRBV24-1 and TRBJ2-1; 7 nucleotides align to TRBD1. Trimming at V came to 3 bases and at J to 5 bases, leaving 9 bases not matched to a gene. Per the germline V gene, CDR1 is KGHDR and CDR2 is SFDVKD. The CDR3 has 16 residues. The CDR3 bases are TGTGCCACCAGTGATCCAGGGGACAGTACAAACAATGAGCAGTTCTTC. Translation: CATSDPGDSTNNEQFF.

The CDR3 is CASVTGGWGQPQHF. For the CDR3, the DNA is TGTGCCAGTGTGACAGGGGGTTGGGGTCAGCCCCAGCATTTT. The chain is built from TRBV2 and TRBJ1-5; 9 positions match TRBD1. Germline V gene lookup returns CDR1 SNHLY and CDR2 FYNNEI. The V gene end was trimmed by 9 bases and the J gene end by 6 bases; junction bases not matched to a gene: 9. The CDR3 is 14 residues long. Full variable domain (remainder filled in from reference TRBV2 and TRBJ1-5): EPEVTQTPSHQVTQMGQEVILRCVPISNHLYFYWYRQILGQKVEFLVSFYNNEISEKSEIFDDQFSVERPDGSNFTLKIRSTKLEDSAMYFCASVTGGWGQPQHFGDGTRLSIL.

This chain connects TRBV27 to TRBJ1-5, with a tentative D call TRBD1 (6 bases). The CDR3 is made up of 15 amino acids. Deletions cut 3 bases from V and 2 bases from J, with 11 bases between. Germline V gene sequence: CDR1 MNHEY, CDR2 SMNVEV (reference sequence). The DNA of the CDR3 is TGTGCCAGCAGTTTGACAGGTTTGGGCAATCAGCCCCAGCATTTT. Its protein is CASSLTGLGNQPQHF.

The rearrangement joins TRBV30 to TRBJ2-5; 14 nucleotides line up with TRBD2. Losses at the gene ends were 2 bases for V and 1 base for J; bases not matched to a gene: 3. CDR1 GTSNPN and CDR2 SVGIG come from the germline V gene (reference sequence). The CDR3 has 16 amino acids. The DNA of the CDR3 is TGTGCCTGGAGTCCGGGACTAGCGGGGGTCCAAGAGACCCAGTACTTC. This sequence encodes CAWSPGLAGVQETQYF.

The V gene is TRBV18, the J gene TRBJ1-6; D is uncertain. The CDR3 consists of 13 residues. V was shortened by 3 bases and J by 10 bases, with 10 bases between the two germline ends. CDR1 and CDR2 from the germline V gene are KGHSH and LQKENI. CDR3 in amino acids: CASSPLEKSPLHF. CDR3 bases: TGTGCCAGCTCACCTTTGGAAAAGTCACCCCTCCACTTT.

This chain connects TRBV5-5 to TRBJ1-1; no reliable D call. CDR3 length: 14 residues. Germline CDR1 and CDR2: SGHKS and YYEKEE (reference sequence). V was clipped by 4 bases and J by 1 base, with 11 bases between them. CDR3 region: CASSIGLWNTEAFF. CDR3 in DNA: TGTGCCAGCAGCATCGGACTCTGGAACACTGAAGCTTTCTTT.

The CDR3 DNA follows: TGTGCCAGCAGCTTTGTTAGAGGCCGGGACACTGAAGCTTTCTTT. Protein sequence: CASSFVRGRDTEAFF. V usage is TRBV7-9 and J usage is TRBJ1-1, with D unclear. CDR3 length: 15 residues. Trimming left V 3 bases short and J 3 bases short, with 14 bases between. The germline CDR1 and CDR2 sequences are SEHNR and FQNEAQ (reference sequence).

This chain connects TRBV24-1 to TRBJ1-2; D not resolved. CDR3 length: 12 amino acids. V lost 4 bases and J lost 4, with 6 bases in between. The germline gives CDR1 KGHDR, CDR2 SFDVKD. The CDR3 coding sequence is TGTGCCACCAGTGACCCAGGCTATGGCTACACCTTC. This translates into CATSDPGYGYTF.

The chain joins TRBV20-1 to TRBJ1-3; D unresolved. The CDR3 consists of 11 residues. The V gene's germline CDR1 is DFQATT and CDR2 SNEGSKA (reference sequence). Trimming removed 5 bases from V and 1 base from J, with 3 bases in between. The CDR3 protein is CSAESGNTIYF. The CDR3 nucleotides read TGCAGTGCTGAATCTGGAAACACCATATATTTT.